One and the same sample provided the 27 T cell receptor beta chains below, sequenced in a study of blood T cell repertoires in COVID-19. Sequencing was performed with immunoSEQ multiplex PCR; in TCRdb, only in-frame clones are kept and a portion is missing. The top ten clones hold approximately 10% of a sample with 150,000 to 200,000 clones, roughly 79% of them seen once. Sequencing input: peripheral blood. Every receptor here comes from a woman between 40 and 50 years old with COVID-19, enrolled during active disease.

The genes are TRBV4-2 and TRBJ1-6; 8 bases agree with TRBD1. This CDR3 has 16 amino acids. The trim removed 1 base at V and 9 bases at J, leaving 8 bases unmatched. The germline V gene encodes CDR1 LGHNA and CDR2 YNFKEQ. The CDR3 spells CASSQVPDRAFSPLHF. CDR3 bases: TGTGCCAGCAGCCAAGTCCCGGACAGGGCGTTTTCACCCCTCCACTTT.

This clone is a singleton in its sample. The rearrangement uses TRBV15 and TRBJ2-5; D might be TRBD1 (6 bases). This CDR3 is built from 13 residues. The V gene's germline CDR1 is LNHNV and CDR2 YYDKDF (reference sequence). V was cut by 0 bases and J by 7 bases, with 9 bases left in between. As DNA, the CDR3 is TGTGCCACCAGCAGAGACAGGGGCGGGACCCAGTACTTC. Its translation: CATSRDRGGTQYF.

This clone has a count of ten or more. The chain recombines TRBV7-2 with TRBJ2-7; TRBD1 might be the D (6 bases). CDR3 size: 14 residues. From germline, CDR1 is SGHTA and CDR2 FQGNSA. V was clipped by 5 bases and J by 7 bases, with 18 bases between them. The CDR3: CASSPGTFKGEQYF. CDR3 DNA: TGTGCCAGCAGCCCCGGGACATTCAAGGGGGAGCAGTACTTC.

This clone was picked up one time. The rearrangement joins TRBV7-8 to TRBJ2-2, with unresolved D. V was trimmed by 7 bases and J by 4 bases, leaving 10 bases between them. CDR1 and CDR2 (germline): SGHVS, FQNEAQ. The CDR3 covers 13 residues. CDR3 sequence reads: CASTSEITGELFF. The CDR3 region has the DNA TGTGCCAGCACCTCGGAGATCACCGGGGAGCTGTTTTTT.

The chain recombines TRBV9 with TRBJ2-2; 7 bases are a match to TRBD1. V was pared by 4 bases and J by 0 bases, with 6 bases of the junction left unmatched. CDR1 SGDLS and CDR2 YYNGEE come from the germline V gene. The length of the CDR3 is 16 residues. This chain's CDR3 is CASSPRTGTNTGELFF. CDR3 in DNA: TGTGCCAGCAGCCCAAGGACAGGAACGAACACCGGGGAGCTGTTTTTT.

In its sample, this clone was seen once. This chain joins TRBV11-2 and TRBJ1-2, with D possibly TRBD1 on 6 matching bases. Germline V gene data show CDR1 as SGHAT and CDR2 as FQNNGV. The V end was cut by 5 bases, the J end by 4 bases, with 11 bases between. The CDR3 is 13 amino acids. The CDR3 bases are TGTGCCAGCAGCCTGACAGGCCCCTATGGCTACACCTTC. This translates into CASSLTGPYGYTF.

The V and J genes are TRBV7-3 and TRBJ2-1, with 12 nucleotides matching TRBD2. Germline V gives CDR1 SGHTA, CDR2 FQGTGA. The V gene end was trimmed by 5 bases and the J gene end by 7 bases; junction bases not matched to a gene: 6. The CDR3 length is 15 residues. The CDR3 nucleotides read TGTGCCAGCAGCCCTAGCGGGAGGGCCTGGAATGAGCAGTTCTTC. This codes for CASSPSGRAWNEQFF.

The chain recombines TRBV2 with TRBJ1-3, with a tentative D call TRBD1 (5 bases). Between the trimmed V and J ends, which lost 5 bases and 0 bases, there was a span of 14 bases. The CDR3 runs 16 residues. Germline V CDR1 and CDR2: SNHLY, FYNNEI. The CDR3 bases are TGTGCCAGCAGTAGACTCGGGGGACCCTCTGGAAACACCATATATTTT. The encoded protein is CASSRLGGPSGNTIYF. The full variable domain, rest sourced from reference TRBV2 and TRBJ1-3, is EPEVTQTPSHQVTQMGQEVILRCVPISNHLYFYWYRQILGQKVEFLVSFYNNEISEKSEIFDDQFSVERPDGSNFTLKIRSTKLEDSAMYFCASSRLGGPSGNTIYFGEGSWLTVV.

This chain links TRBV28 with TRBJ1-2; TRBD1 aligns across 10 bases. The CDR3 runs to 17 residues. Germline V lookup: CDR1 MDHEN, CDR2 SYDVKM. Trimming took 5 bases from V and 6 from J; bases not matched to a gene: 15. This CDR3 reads CASSTPSPGQGIHGYTF. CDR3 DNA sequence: TGTGCCAGCAGTACCCCATCTCCGGGACAGGGGATCCATGGCTACACCTTC.

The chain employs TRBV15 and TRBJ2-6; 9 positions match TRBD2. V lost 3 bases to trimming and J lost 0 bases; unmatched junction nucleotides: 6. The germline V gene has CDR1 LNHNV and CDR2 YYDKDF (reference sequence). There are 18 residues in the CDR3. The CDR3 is CATSSLGLASSGANVLTF. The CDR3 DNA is TGTGCCACCAGCAGCCTGGGACTAGCTAGCTCTGGGGCCAACGTCCTGACTTTC.

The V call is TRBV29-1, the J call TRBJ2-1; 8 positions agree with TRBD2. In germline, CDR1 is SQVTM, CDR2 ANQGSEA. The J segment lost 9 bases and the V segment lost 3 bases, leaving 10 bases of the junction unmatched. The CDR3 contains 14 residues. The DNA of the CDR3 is TGCAGCGTTGATCCCCGGGGGGGCCGTGTTGAGCAGTTCTTC. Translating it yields CSVDPRGGRVEQFF.

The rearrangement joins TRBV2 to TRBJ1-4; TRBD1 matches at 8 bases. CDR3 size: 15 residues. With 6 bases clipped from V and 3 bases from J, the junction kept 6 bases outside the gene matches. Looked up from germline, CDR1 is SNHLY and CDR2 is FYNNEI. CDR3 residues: CASRPDRGANEKLFF. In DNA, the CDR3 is TGTGCCAGCAGGCCTGACAGGGGAGCTAATGAAAAACTGTTTTTT.

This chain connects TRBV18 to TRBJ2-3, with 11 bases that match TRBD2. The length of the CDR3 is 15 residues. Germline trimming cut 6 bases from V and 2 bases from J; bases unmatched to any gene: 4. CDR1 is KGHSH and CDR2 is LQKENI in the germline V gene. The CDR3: CASSGGLAVTDTQYF. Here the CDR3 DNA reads TGTGCCAGCTCGGGGGGACTAGCGGTCACAGATACGCAGTATTTT.

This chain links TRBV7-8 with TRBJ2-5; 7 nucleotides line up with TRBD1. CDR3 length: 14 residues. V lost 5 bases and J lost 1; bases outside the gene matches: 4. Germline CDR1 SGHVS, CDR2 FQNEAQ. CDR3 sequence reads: CASSPGQAQETQYF. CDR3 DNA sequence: TGTGCCAGCAGCCCCGGACAGGCCCAAGAGACCCAGTACTTC.

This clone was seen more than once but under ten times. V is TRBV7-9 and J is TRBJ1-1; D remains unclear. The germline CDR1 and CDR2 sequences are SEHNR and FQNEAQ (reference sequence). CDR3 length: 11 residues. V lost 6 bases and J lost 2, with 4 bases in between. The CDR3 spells CASRLNTEAFF. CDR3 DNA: TGTGCCAGCAGACTAAACACTGAAGCTTTCTTT.

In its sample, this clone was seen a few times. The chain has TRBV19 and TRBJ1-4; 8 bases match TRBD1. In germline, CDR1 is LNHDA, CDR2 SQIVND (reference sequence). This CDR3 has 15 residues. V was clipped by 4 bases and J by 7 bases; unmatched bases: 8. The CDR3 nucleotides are TGTGCCAGTAGTAGCCCGGGACAGGTGTCTGAAAAACTGTTTTTT. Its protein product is CASSSPGQVSEKLFF.

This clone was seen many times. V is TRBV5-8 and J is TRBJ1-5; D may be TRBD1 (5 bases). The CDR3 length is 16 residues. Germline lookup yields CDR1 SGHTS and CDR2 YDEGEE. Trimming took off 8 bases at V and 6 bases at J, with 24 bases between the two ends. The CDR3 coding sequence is TGTGCCAGTATCCTAGAGGGAGGGGCGTTGAGTCAGCCCCAGCATTTT. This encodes CASILEGGALSQPQHF.

CDR3 coding DNA: TGTGCCTGGAGCGGACAGGGGCCGGCAAACACCATATATTTT. Its translation: CAWSGQGPANTIYF. The chain uses TRBV30 and TRBJ1-3; 9 nucleotides line up with TRBD1. The ends lost 3 bases at V and 6 bases at J; junction bases unmatched: 6. Germline CDR1 GTSNPN, CDR2 SVGIG (reference sequence). The CDR3 has 14 residues. The full variable domain, rest sourced from reference TRBV30 and TRBJ1-3, is SQTIHQWPATLVQPVGSPLSLECTVEGTSNPNLYWYRQAAGRGLQLLFYSVGIGQISSEVPQNLSASRPQDRQFILSSKKLLLSDSGFYLCAWSGQGPANTIYFGEGSWLTVV.

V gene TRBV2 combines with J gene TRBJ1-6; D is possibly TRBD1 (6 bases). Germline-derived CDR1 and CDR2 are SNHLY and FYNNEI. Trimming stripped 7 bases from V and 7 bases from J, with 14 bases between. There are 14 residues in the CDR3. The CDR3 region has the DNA TGTGCCAGCACGTCGGGACACCGAAATTCACCCCTCCACTTT. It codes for CASTSGHRNSPLHF.

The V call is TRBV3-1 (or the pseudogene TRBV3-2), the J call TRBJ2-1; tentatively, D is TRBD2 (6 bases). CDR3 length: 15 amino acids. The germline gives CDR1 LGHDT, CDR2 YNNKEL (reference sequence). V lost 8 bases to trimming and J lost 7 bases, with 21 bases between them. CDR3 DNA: TGTGCCAGCCGGTTGGCCGGAGTCCGGGAGAATGAGCAGTTCTTC. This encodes CASRLAGVRENEQFF.

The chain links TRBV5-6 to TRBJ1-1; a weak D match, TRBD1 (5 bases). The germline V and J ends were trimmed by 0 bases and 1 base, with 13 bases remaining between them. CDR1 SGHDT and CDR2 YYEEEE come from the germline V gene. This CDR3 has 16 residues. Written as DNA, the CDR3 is TGTGCCAGCAGCTTGGAGGGCAGGGCACCGAACACTGAAGCTTTCTTT. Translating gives CASSLEGRAPNTEAFF. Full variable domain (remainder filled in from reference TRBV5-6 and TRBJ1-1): DAGVTQSPTHLIKTRGQQVTLRCSPKSGHDTVSWYQQALGQGPQFIFQYYEEEERQRGNFPDRFSGHQFPNYSSELNVNALLLGDSALYLCASSLEGRAPNTEAFFGQGTRLTVV.

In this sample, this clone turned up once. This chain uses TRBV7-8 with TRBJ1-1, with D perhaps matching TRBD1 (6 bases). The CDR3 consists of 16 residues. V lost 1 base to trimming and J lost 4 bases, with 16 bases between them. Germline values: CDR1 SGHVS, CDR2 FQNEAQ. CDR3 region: CASSLVPDRLITEAFF. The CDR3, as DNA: TGTGCCAGCAGCTTAGTCCCGGACAGACTTATCACTGAAGCTTTCTTT.

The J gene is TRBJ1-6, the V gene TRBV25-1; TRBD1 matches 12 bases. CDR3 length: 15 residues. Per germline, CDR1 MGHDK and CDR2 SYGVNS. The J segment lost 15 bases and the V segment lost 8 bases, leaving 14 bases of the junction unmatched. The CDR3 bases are TGTGCCAGCCGGGGAGGGGACAGGGGGCCTGGTAGCCTCCACTTT. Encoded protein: CASRGGDRGPGSLHF.

CDR3 coding DNA: TGTGCCAGCAGTCTCCTGGGACTAGCGGGAGGGCCGACCGGGGAGCTGTTTTTT. This translates into CASSLLGLAGGPTGELFF. The rearrangement joins TRBV27 to TRBJ2-2; TRBD2 aligns across 16 bases. The trim removed 5 bases at V and 5 bases at J, leaving 8 bases unmatched. Germline V gives CDR1 MNHEY, CDR2 SMNVEV (reference sequence). The CDR3 is 18 amino acids.

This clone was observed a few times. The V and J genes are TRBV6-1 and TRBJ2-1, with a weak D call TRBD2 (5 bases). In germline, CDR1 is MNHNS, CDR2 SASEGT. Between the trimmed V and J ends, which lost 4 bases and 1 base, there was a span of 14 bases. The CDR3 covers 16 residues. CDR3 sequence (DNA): TGTGCCAGCAGTGGAAAGGGAGCGACTTCCTACAATGAGCAGTTCTTC. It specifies CASSGKGATSYNEQFF.

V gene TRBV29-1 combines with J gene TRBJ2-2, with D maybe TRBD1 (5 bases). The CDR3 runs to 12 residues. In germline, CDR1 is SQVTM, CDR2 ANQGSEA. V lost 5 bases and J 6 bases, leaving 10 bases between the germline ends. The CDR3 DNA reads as TGCAGCGTTACCCAGGGTGCCGGGGAGCTGTTTTTT. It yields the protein CSVTQGAGELFF.

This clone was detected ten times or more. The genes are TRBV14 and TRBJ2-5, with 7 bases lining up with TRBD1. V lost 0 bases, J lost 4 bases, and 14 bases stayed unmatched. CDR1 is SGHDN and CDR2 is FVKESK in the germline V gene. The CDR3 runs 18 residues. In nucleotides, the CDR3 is TGTGCCAGCAGCCAAGAATATGGGCTTCAGGGGGTGTCAGAGACCCAGTACTTC. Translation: CASSQEYGLQGVSETQYF.